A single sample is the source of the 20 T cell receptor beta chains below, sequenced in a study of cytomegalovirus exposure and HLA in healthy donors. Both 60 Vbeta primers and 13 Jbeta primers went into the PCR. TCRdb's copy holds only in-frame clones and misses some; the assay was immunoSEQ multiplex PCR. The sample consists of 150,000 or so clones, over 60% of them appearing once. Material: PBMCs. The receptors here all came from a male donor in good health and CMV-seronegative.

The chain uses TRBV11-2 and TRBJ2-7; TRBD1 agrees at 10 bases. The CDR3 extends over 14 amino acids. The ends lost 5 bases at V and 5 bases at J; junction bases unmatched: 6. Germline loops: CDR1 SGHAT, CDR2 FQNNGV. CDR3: CASSGGTGVHEQYF. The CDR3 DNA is TGTGCCAGCAGCGGGGGGACAGGGGTCCACGAGCAGTACTTC.

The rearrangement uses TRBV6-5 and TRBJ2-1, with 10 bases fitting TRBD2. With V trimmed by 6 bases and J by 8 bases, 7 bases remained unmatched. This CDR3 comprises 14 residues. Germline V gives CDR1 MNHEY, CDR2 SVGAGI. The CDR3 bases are TGTGCCAGCAGCCCTAGCGGGAGCGGTGATGAGCAGTTCTTC. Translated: CASSPSGSGDEQFF.

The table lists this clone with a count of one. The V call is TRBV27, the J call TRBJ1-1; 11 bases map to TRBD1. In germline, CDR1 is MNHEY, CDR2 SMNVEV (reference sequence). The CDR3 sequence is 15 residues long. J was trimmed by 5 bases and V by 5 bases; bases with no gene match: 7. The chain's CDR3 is CASSPGQGAGTEAFF. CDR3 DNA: TGTGCCAGCAGTCCAGGACAGGGGGCGGGGACTGAAGCTTTCTTT.

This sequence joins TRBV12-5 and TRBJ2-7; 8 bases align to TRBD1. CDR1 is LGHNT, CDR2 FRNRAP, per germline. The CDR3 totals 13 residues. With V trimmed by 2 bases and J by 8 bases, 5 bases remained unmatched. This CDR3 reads CASGLYRTGKQYF. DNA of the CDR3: TGTGCTAGTGGTTTGTATCGGACAGGGAAGCAGTACTTC.

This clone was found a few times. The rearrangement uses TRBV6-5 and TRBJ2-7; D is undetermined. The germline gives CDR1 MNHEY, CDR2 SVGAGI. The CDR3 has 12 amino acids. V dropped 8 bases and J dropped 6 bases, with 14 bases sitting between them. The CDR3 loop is CASREASGEQYF. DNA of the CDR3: TGTGCCAGCCGAGAGGCGAGTGGCGAGCAGTACTTC.

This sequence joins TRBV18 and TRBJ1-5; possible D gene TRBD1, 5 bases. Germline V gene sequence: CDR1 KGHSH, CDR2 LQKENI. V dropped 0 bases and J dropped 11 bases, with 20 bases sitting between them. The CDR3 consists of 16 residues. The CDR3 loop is CASSPPSGGGYDTQHF. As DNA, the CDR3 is TGTGCCAGCTCACCACCCAGCGGGGGGGGGTACGACACCCAGCATTTT.

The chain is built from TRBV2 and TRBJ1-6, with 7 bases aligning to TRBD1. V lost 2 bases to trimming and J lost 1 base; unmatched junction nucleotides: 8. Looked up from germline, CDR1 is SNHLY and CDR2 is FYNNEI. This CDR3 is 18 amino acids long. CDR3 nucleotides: TGTGCCAGCAGTGAACTGGAAACAGGGGTGTCCTATAATTCACCCCTCCACTTT. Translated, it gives CASSELETGVSYNSPLHF.

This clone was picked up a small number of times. The CDR3 is CASIYPLTGSTEAFF. The DNA for the CDR3 is TGTGCCAGCATCTATCCCTTAACAGGGAGCACTGAAGCTTTCTTT. V gene TRBV7-9 combines with J gene TRBJ1-1; possibly TRBD1 for D (6 bases). The CDR3 loop spans 15 amino acids. V was pared by 7 bases and J by 4 bases, with 19 bases between. The germline gives CDR1 SEHNR, CDR2 FQNEAQ (reference sequence). The full variable domain, with the rest looked up from reference TRBV7-9 and TRBJ1-1, is DTGVSQNPRHKITKRGQNVTFRCDPISEHNRLYWYRQTLGQGPEFLTYFQNEAQLEKSRLLSDRFSAERPKGSFSTLEIQRTEQGDSAMYLCASIYPLTGSTEAFFGQGTRLTVV.

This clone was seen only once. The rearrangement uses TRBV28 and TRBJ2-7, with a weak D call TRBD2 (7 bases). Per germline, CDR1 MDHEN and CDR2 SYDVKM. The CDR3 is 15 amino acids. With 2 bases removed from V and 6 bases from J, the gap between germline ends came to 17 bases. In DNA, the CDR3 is TGTGCCAGCAGTTTAGGTGGGGGGGTCAGGGGCGAGCAGTACTTC. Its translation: CASSLGGGVRGEQYF.

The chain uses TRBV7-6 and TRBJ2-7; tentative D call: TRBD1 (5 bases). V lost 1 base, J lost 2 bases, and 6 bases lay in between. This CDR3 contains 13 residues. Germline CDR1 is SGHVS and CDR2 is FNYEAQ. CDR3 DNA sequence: TGTGCCAGCAGCTTAGGACAGCCCTACGAGCAGTACTTC. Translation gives CASSLGQPYEQYF.

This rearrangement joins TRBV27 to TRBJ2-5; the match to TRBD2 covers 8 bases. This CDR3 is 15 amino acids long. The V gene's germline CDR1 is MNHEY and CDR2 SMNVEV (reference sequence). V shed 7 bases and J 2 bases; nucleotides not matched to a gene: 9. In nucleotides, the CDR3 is TGTGCCAGCACCCATTTTGCGGGGGGACAAGAGACCCAGTACTTC. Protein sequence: CASTHFAGGQETQYF.

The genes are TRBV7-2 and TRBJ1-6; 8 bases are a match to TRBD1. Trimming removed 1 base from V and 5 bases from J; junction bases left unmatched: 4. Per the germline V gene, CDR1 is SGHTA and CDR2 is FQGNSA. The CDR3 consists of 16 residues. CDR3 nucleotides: TGTGCCAGCAGCTTAGATGCAGGGGGCAATAATTCACCCCTCCACTTT. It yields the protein CASSLDAGGNNSPLHF.

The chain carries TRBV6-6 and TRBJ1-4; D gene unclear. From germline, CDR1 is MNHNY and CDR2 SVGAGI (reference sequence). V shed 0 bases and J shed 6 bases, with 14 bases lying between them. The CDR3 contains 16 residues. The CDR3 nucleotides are TGTGCCAGCAGTTACTCGCAGGCCCAAATGGATGAAAAACTGTTTTTT. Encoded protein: CASSYSQAQMDEKLFF.

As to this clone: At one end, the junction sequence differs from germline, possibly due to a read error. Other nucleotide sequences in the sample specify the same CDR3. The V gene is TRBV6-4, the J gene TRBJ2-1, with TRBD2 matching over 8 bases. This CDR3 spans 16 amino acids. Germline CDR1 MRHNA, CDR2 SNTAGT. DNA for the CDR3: TGTGCTAGCAGTGAAACCCTGCTAGCGGGTTACAATGAGCAGTTCTTC. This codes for CASSETLLAGYNEQFF.

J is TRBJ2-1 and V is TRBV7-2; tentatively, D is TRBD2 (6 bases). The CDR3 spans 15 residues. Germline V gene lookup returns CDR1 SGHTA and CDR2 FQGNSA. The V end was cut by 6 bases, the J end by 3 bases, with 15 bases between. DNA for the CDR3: TGTGCCAGCAGAAAAACCGGGACTCGCTACAATGAGCAGTTCTTC. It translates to CASRKTGTRYNEQFF.

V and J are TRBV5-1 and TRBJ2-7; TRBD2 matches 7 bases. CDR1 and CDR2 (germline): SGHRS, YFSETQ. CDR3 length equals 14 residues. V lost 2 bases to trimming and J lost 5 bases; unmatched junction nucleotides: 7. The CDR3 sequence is CASSLGEGTDEQYF. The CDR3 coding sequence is TGCGCCAGCAGCTTAGGGGAGGGGACCGACGAGCAGTACTTC.

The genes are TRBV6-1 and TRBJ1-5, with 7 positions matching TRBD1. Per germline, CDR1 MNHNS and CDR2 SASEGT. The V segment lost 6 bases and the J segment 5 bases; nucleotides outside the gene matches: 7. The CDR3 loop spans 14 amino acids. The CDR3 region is CASSHRDSYQPQHF. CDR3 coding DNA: TGTGCCAGCAGCCACCGGGACAGCTATCAGCCCCAGCATTTT.

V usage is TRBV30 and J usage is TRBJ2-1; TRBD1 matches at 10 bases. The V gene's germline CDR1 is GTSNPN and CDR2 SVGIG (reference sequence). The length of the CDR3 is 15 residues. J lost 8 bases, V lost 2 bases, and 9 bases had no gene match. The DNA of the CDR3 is TGTGCCTGGAGTACGCCGGGACAGGGGTGGGATGAGCAGTTCTTC. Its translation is CAWSTPGQGWDEQFF.

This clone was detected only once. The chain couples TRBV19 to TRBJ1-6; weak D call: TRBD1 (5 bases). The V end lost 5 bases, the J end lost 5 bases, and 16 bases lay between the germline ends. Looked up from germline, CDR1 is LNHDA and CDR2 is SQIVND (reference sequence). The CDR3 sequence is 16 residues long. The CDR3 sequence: CASSAALNRNNSPLHF. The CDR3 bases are TGTGCCAGTAGTGCAGCCCTTAACAGGAATAATTCACCCCTCCACTTT.

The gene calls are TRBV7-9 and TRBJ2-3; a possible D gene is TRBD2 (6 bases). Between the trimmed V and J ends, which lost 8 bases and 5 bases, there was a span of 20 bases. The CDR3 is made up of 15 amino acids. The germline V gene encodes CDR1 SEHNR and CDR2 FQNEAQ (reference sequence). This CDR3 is CASDATLLGGDTQYF. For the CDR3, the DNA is TGTGCCAGCGACGCGACACTTCTGGGGGGAGATACGCAGTATTTT.